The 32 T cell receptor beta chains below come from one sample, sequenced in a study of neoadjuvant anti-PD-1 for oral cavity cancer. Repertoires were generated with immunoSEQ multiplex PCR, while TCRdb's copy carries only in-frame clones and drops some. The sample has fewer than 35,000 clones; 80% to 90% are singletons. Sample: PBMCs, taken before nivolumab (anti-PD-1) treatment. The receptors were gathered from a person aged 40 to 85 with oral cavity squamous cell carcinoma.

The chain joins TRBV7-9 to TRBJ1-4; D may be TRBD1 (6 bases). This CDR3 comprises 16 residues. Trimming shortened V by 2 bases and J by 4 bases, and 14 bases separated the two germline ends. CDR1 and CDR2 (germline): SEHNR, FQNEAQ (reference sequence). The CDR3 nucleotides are TGTGCCAGCAGCTTACTTGCCAGGGGATTTAATGAAAAACTGTTTTTT. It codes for CASSLLARGFNEKLFF.

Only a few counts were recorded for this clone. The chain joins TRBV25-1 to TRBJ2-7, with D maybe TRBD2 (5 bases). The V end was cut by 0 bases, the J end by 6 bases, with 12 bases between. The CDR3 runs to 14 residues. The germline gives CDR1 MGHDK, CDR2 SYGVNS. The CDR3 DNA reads TGTGCCAGCAGTGAATATCTGGGAGCGCGCGAGCAGTACTTC. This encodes CASSEYLGAREQYF.

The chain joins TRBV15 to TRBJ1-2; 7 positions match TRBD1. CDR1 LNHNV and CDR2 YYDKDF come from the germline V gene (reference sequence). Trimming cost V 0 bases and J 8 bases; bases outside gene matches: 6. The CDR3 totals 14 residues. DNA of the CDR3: TGTGCCACCAGCAGAGATCGGACAGGAGCCGGCTACACCTTC. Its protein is CATSRDRTGAGYTF.

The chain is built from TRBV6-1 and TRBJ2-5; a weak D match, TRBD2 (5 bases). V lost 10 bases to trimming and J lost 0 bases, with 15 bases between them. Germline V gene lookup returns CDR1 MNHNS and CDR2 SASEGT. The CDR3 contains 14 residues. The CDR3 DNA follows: TGTGCCACCATAAGGGAACTAGACCAAGAGACCCAGTACTTC. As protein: CATIRELDQETQYF.

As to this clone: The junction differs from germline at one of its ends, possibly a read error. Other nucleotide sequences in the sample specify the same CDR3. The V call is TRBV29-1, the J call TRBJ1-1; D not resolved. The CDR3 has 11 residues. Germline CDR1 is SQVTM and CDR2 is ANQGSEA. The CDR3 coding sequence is TGCAGCGTTGTTGTGAACACTGAGGCTTTCTTT. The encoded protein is CSVVVNTEAFF.

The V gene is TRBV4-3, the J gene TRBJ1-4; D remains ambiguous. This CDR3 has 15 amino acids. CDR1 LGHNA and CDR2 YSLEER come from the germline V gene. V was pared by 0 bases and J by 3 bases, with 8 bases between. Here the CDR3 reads CASSQDVGSNEKLFF. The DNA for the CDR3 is TGCGCCAGCAGCCAAGATGTGGGGTCTAATGAAAAACTGTTTTTT.

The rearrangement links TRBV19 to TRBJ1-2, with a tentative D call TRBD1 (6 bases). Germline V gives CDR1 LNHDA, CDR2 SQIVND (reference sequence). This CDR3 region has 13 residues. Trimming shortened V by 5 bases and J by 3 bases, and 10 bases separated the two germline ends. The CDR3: CASSFRGDYGYTF. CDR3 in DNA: TGTGCCAGTAGTTTCAGGGGTGACTATGGCTACACCTTC.

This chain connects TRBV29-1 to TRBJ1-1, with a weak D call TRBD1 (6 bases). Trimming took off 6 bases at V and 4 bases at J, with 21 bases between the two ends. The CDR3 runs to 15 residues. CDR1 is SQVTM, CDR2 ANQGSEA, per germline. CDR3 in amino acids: CSVPRSGGPGTEAFF. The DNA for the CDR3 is TGCAGCGTGCCCCGGTCGGGGGGCCCCGGCACTGAAGCTTTCTTT.

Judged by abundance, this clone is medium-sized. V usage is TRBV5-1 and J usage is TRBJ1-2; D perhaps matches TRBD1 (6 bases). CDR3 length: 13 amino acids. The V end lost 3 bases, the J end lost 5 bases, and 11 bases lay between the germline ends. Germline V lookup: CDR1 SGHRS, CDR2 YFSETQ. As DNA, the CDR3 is TGCGCCAGCAGCTGGGACAAGTCTTATGGCTACACCTTC. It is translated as CASSWDKSYGYTF.

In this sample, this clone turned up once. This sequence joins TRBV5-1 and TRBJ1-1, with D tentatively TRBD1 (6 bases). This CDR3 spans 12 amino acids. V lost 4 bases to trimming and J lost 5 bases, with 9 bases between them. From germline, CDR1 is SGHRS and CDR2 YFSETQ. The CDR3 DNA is TGCGCCAGCAGCCCTAGGGGGACTGAAGCTTTCTTT. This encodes CASSPRGTEAFF.

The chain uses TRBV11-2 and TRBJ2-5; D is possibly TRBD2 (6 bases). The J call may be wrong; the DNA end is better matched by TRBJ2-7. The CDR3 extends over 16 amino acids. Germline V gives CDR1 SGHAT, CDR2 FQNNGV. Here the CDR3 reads CASSLHSAGRTYEQYF. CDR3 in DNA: TGTGCCAGCAGCTTACACTCTGCGGGGCGGACCTACGAGCAGTACTTC.

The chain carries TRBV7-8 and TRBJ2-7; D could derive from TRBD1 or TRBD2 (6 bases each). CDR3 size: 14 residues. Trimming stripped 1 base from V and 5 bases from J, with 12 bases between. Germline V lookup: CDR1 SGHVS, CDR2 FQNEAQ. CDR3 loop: CASSLGGAMDEQYF. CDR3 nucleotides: TGTGCCAGCAGCTTAGGGGGGGCGATGGACGAGCAGTACTTC.

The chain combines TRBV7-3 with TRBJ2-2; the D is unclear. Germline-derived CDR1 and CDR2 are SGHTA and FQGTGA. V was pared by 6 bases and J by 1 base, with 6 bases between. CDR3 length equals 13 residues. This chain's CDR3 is CASSNRNTGELFF. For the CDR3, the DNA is TGTGCCAGCAGTAATCGGAACACCGGGGAGCTGTTTTTT.

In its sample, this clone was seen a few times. The DNA for the CDR3 is TGTGCCACTCAGCGTACAGGGGGCATCACTGAAGCTTTCTTT. Residues: CATQRTGGITEAFF. The chain links TRBV6-6 to TRBJ1-1; TRBD1 matches 9 bases. The germline V gene has CDR1 MNHNY and CDR2 SVGAGI (reference sequence). CDR3 length: 14 amino acids. The ends lost 10 bases at V and 4 bases at J; junction bases unmatched: 10.

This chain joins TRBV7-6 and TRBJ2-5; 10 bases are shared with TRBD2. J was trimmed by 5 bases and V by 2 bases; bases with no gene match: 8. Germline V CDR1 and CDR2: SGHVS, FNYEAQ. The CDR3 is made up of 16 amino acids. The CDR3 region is CASSLLAGDRQETQYF. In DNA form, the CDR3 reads TGTGCCAGCAGCTTACTAGCGGGGGACCGCCAGGAGACCCAGTACTTC.

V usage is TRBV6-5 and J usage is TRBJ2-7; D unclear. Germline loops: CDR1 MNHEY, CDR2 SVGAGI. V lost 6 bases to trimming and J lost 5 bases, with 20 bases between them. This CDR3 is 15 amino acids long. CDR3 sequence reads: CASSPGFTPWDEQYF. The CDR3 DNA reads TGTGCCAGCAGCCCCGGGTTCACTCCCTGGGACGAGCAGTACTTC.

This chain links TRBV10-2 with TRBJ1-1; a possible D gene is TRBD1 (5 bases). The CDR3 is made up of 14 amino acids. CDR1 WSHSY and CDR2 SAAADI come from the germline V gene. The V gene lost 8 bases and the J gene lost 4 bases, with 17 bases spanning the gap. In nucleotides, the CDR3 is TGCGCCAGCGGGGGTATCCTTGAGGGCACTGAAGCTTTCTTT. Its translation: CASGGILEGTEAFF.

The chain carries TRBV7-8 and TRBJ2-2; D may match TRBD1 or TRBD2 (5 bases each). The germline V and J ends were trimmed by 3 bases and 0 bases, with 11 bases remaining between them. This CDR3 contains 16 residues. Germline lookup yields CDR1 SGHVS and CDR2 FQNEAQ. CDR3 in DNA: TGTGCCAGCAGCTTCTCCGGGGCCTCGAACACCGGGGAGCTGTTTTTT. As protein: CASSFSGASNTGELFF.

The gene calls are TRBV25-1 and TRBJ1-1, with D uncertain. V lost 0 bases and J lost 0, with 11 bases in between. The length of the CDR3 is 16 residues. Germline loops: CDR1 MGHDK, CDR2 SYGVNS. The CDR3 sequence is CASSEYRYTMNTEAFF. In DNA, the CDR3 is TGTGCCAGCAGTGAATATAGGTATACCATGAACACTGAAGCTTTCTTT.

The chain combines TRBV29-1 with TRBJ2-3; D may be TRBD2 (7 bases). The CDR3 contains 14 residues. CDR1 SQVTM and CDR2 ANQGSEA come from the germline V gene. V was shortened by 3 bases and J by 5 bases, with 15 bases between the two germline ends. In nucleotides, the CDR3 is TGCAGCGTTGATGTCGGGGGGCAAGGAGATACGCAGTATTTT. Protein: CSVDVGGQGDTQYF.

The CDR3 DNA is TGTGCCAGCAGTCCCGGGAATGAAAAACTGTTTTTT. This codes for CASSPGNEKLFF. The chain combines TRBV6-6 with TRBJ1-4, with D hard to call. Deletions cut 5 bases from V and 5 bases from J, with 6 bases between. Germline CDR1 is MNHNY and CDR2 is SVGAGI (reference sequence). The CDR3 is 12 residues long.

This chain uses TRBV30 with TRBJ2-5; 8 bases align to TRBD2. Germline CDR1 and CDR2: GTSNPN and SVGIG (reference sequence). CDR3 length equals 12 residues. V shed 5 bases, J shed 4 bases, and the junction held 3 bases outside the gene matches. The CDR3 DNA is TGTGCCTGGGGGACTAGAGTAGAGACCCAGTACTTC. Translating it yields CAWGTRVETQYF.

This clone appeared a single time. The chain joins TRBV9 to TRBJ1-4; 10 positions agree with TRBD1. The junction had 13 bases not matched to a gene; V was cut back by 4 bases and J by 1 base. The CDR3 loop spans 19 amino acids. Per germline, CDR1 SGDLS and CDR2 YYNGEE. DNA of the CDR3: TGTGCCAGCAGCCAGACGGGACAGGGGATAGGAGGAACTAATGAAAAACTGTTTTTT. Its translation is CASSQTGQGIGGTNEKLFF. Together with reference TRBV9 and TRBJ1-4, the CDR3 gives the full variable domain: DSGVTQTPKHLITATGQRVTLRCSPRSGDLSVYWYQQSLDQGLQFLIQYYNGEERAKGNILERFSAQQFPDLHSELNLSSLELGDSALYFCASSQTGQGIGGTNEKLFFGSGTQLSVL.

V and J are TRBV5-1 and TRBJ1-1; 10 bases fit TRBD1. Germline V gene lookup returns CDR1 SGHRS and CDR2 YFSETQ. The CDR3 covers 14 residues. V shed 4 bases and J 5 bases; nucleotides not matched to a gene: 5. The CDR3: CASSRGTGDTEAFF. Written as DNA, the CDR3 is TGCGCCAGCAGCCGAGGGACAGGGGATACTGAAGCTTTCTTT.

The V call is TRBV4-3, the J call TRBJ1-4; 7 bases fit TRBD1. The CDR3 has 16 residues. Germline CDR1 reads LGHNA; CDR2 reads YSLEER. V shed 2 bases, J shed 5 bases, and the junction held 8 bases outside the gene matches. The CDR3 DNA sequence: TGCGCCAGCAGCCAACAGAGGGGGCGGAAGAATGAAAAACTGTTTTTT. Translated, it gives CASSQQRGRKNEKLFF.

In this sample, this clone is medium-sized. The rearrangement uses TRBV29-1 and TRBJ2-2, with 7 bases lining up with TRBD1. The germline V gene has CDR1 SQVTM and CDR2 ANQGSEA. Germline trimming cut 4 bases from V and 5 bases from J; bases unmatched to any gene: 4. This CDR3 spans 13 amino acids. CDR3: CSVGPQGTGELFF. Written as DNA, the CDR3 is TGCAGCGTTGGGCCACAGGGGACCGGGGAGCTGTTTTTT.

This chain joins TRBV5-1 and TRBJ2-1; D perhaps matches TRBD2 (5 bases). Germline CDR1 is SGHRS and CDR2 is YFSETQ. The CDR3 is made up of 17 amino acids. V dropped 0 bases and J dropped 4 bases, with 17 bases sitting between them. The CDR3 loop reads CASSLGTRGNSYNEQFF. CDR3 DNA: TGCGCCAGCAGCTTGGGTACCCGGGGAAACTCATACAATGAGCAGTTCTTC. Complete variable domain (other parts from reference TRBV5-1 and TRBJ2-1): KAGVTQTPRYLIKTRGQQVTLSCSPISGHRSVSWYQQTPGQGLQFLFEYFSETQRNKGNFPGRFSGRQFSNSRSEMNVSTLELGDSALYLCASSLGTRGNSYNEQFFGPGTRLTVL.

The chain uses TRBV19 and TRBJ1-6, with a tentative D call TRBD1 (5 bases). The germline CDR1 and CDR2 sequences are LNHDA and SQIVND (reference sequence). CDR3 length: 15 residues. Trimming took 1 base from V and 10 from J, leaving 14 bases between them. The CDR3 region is CASSIGGQGESPLHF. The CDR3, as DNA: TGTGCCAGTAGTATAGGGGGCCAGGGCGAGTCACCCCTCCACTTT.

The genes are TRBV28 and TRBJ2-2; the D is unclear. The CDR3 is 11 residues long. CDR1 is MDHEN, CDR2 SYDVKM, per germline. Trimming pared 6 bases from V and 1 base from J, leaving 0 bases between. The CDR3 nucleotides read TGTGCCAGCAGGAACACCGGGGAGCTGTTTTTT. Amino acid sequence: CASRNTGELFF. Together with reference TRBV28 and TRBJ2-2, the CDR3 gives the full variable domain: DVKVTQSSRYLVKRTGEKVFLECVQDMDHENMFWYRQDPGLGLRLIYFSYDVKMKEKGDIPEGYSVSREKKERFSLILESASTNQTSMYLCASRNTGELFFGEGSRLTVL.

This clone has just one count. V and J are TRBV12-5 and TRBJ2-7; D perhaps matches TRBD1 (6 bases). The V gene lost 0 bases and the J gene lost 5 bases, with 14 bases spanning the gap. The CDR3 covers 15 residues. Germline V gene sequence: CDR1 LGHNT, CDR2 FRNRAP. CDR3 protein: CASGLVPHRVNEQYF. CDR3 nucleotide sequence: TGTGCTAGTGGTTTGGTACCACACAGGGTCAACGAGCAGTACTTC.

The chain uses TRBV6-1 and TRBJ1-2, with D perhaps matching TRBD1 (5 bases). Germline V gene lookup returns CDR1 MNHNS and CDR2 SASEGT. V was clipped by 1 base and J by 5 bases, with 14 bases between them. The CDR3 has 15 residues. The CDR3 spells CASSEEAGGGYGYTF. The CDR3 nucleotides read TGTGCCAGCAGTGAAGAGGCTGGGGGAGGGTATGGCTACACCTTC.

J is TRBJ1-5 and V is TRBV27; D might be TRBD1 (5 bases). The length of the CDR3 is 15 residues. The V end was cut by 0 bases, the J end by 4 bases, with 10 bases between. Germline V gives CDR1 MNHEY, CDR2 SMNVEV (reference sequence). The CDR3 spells CASSLSWGSNQPQHF. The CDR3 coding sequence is TGTGCCAGCAGTTTATCCTGGGGGTCAAATCAGCCCCAGCATTTT.